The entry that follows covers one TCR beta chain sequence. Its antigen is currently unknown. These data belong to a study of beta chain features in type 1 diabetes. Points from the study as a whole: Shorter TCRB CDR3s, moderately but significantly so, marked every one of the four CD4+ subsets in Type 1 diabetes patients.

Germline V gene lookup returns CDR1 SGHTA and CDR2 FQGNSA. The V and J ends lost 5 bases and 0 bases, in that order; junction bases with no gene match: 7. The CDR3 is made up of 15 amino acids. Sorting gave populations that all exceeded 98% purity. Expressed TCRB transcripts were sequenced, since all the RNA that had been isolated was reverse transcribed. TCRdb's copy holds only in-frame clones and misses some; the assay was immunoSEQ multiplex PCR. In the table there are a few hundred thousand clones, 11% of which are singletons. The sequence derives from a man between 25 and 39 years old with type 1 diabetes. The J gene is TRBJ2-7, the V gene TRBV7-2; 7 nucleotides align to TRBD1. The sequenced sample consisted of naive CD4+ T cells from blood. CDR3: CASSIGQASSYEQYF. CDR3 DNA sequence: TGTGCCAGCAGCATAGGACAGGCCAGCTCCTACGAGCAGTACTTC.